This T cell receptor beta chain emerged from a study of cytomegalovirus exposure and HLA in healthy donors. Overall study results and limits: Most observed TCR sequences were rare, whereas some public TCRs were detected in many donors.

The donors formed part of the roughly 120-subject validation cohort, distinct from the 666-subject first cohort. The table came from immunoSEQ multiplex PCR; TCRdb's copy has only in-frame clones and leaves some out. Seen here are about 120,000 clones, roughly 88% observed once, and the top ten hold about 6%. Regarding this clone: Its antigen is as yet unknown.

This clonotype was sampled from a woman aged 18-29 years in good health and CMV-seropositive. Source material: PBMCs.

CDR3 amino acids: CAWSTISPNYGYTF. CDR3 in DNA: TGTGCCTGGAGTACGATCAGTCCTAACTATGGCTACACCTTC. V gene TRBV30 combines with J gene TRBJ1-2, with D unclear. This CDR3 spans 14 amino acids. Germline lookup yields CDR1 GTSNPN and CDR2 SVGIG (reference sequence). Trimming removed 2 bases at V and 0 bases at J, with 10 bases between.